The entry that follows covers one T cell receptor (beta chain) sequence. This entry comes from a study of CD8 T cells in Susac syndrome. The V gene end was trimmed by 3 bases and the J gene end by 4 bases; junction bases not matched to a gene: 13. This CDR3 contains 17 residues. Germline CDR1 and CDR2: SGDLS and YYNGEE. Roughly 0.45 to 1 ug RNA was reverse transcribed with random hexamers. TCR beta CDR3 was amplified by immunoSEQ multiplex PCR. This amplification extended across 54 Vbeta and 13 Jbeta segments. MiXCR was run by TCRdb on the immunoSEQ multiplex PCR reads, yielding one entry per CDR3 protein. The sample has fewer than 300,000 distinct CDR3 sequences, about 88% seen once.

The sequencing sample was made of CD8+ T cells from PBMCs. This sequence was found in a human donor with multiple sclerosis. V is TRBV9 and J is TRBJ2-1; 7 nucleotides match TRBD2. This CDR3 is CASSAPFFGTNYNEQFF. In DNA form, the CDR3 reads TGTGCCAGCAGCGCCCCCTTCTTCGGGACTAATTACAATGAGCAGTTCTTC.